A single sample is the source of the 7 T cell receptor beta chains below, sequenced in a study of lymphopenia after photon versus proton radiotherapy. This table comes from immunoSEQ multiplex PCR, and its TCRdb copy is limited to in-frame clones, with some not included. The data hold 40,000 to 45,000 clones, with around 81% observed a single time. The sample was peripheral blood, taken from a patient treated with proton-based radiotherapy. The receptors shown here come from a woman in her 70s with pancreatic cancer.

The chain combines TRBV28 with TRBJ1-1; the D is unclear. Germline CDR1 is MDHEN and CDR2 is SYDVKM. CDR3 length: 14 amino acids. V dropped 6 bases and J dropped 1 base, with 12 bases sitting between them. Here the CDR3 reads CASRTRSRNTEAFF. The CDR3 coding sequence is TGTGCCAGCAGGACCCGTTCAAGGAACACTGAAGCTTTCTTT.

The chain employs TRBV25-1 and TRBJ1-2; D unresolved. V was shortened by 6 bases and J by 4 bases, with 15 bases between the two germline ends. CDR3 size: 14 residues. Germline V lookup: CDR1 MGHDK, CDR2 SYGVNS. Written as DNA, the CDR3 is TGTGCCAGCAGCCCAAACCGCAAGGCCTATGGCTACACCTTC. This translates into CASSPNRKAYGYTF.

V gene TRBV6-5 combines with J gene TRBJ2-5, with unresolved D. The CDR3 is 14 amino acids. Trimming stripped 8 bases from V and 7 bases from J, with 20 bases between. From germline, CDR1 is MNHEY and CDR2 SVGAGI. CDR3 loop: CASSLPGGPGTQYF. As DNA, the CDR3 is TGTGCCAGCTCACTCCCGGGCGGCCCGGGGACCCAGTACTTC.

The gene calls are TRBV30 and TRBJ1-5, with a possible D match to TRBD1 (6 bases). Germline values: CDR1 GTSNPN, CDR2 SVGIG (reference sequence). The CDR3 spans 14 residues. Trimming pared 2 bases from V and 3 bases from J, leaving 11 bases between. The CDR3 DNA sequence: TGTGCCTGGAGTCAGGGGTTGATCAATCAGCCCCAGCATTTT. Encoded protein: CAWSQGLINQPQHF.

Here the CDR3 DNA reads TGTGCCAGCAGTTTCTCGGTGACAGTTAACTATGGCTACACCTTC. Translating gives CASSFSVTVNYGYTF. The rearrangement joins TRBV28 to TRBJ1-2; D is perhaps TRBD1 (5 bases). Germline V gives CDR1 MDHEN, CDR2 SYDVKM. The CDR3 sequence is 15 residues long. V was pared by 3 bases and J by 1 base, with 12 bases between.

The V gene is TRBV11-1, the J gene TRBJ2-1; 7 bases fit TRBD2. The CDR3 sequence is 16 residues long. CDR1 SGHAT and CDR2 FQDESV come from the germline V gene (reference sequence). The ends lost 5 bases at V and 9 bases at J; junction bases unmatched: 16. The CDR3: CASSPGGASGLPEQFF. CDR3 sequence (DNA): TGTGCCAGCAGCCCCGGCGGTGCTAGCGGCCTCCCTGAGCAGTTCTTC. Filled out from reference TRBV11-1 and TRBJ2-1, the complete variable domain reads EAEVAQSPRYKITEKSQAVAFWCDPISGHATLYWYRQILGQGPELLVQFQDESVVDDSQLPKDRFSAERLKGVDSTLKIQPAELGDSAMYLCASSPGGASGLPEQFFGPGTRLTVL.

The chain has TRBV11-2 and TRBJ2-3, with D possibly being TRBD1 or TRBD2 (5 bases each). This CDR3 spans 13 amino acids. The V gene lost 5 bases and the J gene lost 7 bases, with 13 bases spanning the gap. Germline CDR1 reads SGHAT; CDR2 reads FQNNGV. The CDR3 DNA reads TGTGCCAGCAGCCTCCCGGGACCGTATACGCAGTATTTT. Translating it yields CASSLPGPYTQYF.